This T cell receptor (beta chain) stems from a study of human T cells and chemical hapten exposure. Remarks on this clonotype: Its specificity is unknown.

Time point denoted: patch test 2, 6 weeks after DPC sensitization. Treatment noted: therapeutic diphenylcyclopropenone sensitization with weekly scalp DPC. Participating donors were patients with alopecia, aged 18 to 70 years, considered appropriate candidates for DPC. Study results and caveats: There was no change with DPC sensitization in TCRs above 1 in 1000 frequency.

Individual cDNA molecules had unique molecular identifiers attached to them by the library. TCRdb itself ran the RACE reads through MiXCR, one entry per CDR3 protein. The sample lists about 82,000 distinct CDR3 sequences; approximately 6.6% were seen once. Here the sequenced sample was whole blood, taken in connection with sensitization to the hapten diphenylcyclopropenone (DPC). This TCR was sampled from a woman between 25 and 40 years old with alopecia areata. Some clones in this sample may be carry-over from other donors' samples.

The CDR3 region has the DNA TGTGCCAGCAGTGGTCCGGGACTAGTTGGCCACAATGAGCAGTTCTTC. Amino acid sequence: CASSGPGLVGHNEQFF. The chain has TRBV7-3 and TRBJ2-1; 8 nucleotides match TRBD2. V was clipped by 6 bases and J by 5 bases; unmatched bases: 12. The CDR3 has 16 amino acids. CDR1 is SGHTA and CDR2 is FQGTGA in the germline V gene.